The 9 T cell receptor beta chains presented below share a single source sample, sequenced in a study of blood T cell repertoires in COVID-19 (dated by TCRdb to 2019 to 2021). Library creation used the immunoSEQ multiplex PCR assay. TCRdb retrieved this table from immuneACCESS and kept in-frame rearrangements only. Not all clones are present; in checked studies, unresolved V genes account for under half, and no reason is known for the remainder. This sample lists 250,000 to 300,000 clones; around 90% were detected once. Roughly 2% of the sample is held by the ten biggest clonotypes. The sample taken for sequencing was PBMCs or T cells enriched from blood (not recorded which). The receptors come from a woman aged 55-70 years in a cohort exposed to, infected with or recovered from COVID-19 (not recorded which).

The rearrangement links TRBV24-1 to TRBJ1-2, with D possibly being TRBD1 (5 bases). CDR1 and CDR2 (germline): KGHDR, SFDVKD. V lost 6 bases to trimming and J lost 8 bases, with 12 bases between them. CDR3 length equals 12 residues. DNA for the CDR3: TGTGCCACCAGTCAGGCAGGGTACGGCTACACCTTC. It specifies CATSQAGYGYTF.

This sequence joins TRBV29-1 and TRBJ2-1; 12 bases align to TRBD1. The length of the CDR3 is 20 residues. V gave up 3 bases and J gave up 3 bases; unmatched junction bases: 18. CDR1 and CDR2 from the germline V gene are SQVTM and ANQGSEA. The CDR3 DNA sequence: TGCAGCGTTGACCGTATCCCCGGGACAGGGGGCCCCCTACTCTACAATGAGCAGTTCTTC. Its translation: CSVDRIPGTGGPLLYNEQFF.

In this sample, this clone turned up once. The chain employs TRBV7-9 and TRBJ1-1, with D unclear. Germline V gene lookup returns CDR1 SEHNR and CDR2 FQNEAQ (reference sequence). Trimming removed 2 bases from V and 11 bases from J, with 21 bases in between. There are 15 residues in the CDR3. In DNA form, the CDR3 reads TGTGCCAGCAGCTTATTTGAGGGTACCGCAGAGTGGGCTTTCTTT. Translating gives CASSLFEGTAEWAFF.

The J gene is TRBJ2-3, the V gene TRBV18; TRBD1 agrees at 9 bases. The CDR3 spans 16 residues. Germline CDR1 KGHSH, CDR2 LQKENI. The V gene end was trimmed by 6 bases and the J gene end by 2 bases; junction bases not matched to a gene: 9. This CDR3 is CASSQGTGQITDTQYF. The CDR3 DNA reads TGTGCCAGCTCCCAAGGGACAGGGCAAATCACAGATACGCAGTATTTT.

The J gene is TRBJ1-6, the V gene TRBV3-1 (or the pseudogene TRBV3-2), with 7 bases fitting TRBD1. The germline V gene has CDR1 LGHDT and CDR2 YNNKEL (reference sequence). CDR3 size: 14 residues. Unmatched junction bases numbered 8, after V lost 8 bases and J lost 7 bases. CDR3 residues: CASSITGANSPLHF. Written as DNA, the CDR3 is TGTGCCAGCTCAATTACAGGGGCCAATTCACCCCTCCACTTT.

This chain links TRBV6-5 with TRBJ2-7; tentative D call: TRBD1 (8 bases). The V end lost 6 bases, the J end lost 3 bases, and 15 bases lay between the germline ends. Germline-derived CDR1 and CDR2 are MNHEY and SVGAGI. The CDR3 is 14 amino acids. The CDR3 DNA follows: TGTGCCAGCAGATCGACAGGGGAGGGCTACGAGCAGTACTTC. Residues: CASRSTGEGYEQYF.

As DNA, the CDR3 is TGTGCCAGCACTCCACTATGGACGGGGGGAAATTCACCCCTCCACTTT. Amino acid sequence: CASTPLWTGGNSPLHF. The genes are TRBV27 and TRBJ1-6; a weak D match, TRBD1 (5 bases). The CDR3 loop spans 16 amino acids. V lost 7 bases to trimming and J lost 7 bases, with 20 bases between them. Germline CDR1 reads MNHEY; CDR2 reads SMNVEV (reference sequence).

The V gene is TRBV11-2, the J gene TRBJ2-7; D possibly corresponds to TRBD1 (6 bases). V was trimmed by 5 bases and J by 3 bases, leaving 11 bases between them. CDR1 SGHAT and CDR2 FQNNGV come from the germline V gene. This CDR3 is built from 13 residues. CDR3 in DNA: TGTGCCAGCAGCCAACGGACAGTCTACGAGCAGTACTTC. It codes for CASSQRTVYEQYF. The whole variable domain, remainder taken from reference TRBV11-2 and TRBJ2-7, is EAGVAQSPRYKIIEKRQSVAFWCNPISGHATLYWYQQILGQGPKLLIQFQNNGVVDDSQLPKDRFSAERLKGVDSTLKIQPAKLEDSAVYLCASSQRTVYEQYFGPGTRLTVT.

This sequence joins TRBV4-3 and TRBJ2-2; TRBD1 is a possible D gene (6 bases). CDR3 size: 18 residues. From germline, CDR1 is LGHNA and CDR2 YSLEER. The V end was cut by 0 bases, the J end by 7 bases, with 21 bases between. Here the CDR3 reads CASSQDIPRGGWVGELFF. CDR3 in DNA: TGCGCCAGCAGCCAAGACATCCCCAGAGGGGGTTGGGTCGGGGAGCTGTTTTTT.